This TCR beta chain originates from a study of cytomegalovirus exposure and HLA in healthy donors. Overall study findings and caveats: Later, an analysis showed that TCR beta chains associated with HLA were more clonally expanded than others that were equally common.

Researchers ran the PCR with 60 Vbeta and 13 Jbeta primers. TCRdb's table, derived via immunoSEQ multiplex PCR, lists solely in-frame clones and lacks some. This sample has some 130,000 clones, with approximately 80% found just once. Concerning this clone itself: Its antigen is as yet unknown.

Germline CDR1 MNHEY, CDR2 SMNVEV (reference sequence). Trimming removed 3 bases from V and 4 bases from J, with 12 bases in between. The CDR3 runs 14 residues. The specimen sequenced was PBMCs. V usage is TRBV27 and J usage is TRBJ1-1; possible D gene TRBD1, 5 bases. This receptor was taken from a male donor in good health and CMV-seropositive. CDR3 residues: CASSFWGEGTEAFF. The CDR3, as DNA: TGTGCCAGCAGTTTCTGGGGGGAGGGCACTGAAGCTTTCTTT.